This T cell receptor beta chain derives from a study of blood T cell repertoires in COVID-19. The overall study: Acute-phase and convalescent COVID-19 samples originated in the United States, Italy and Spain. PBMCs, B-cell-depleted T cells, or T cells provided the cDNA or gDNA that made up the material.

Trimming cost V 4 bases and J 3 bases; bases outside gene matches: 3. The CDR3 has 14 amino acids. Germline lookup yields CDR1 SQVTM and CDR2 ANQGSEA. Data came from immunoSEQ multiplex PCR; TCRdb stores just in-frame clones and leaves some out. The profile shows 150,000 to 200,000 clones, approximately 92% of them singletons. The sample taken for sequencing was peripheral blood. The TCR originated in a woman aged 50 to 60 with acute or convalescent COVID-19. The chain uses TRBV29-1 and TRBJ1-2; TRBD1 matches at 12 bases. For the CDR3, the DNA is TGCAGCGTTGGGGGACAGGGGGCGGACTATGGCTACACCTTC. Amino acids: CSVGGQGADYGYTF.